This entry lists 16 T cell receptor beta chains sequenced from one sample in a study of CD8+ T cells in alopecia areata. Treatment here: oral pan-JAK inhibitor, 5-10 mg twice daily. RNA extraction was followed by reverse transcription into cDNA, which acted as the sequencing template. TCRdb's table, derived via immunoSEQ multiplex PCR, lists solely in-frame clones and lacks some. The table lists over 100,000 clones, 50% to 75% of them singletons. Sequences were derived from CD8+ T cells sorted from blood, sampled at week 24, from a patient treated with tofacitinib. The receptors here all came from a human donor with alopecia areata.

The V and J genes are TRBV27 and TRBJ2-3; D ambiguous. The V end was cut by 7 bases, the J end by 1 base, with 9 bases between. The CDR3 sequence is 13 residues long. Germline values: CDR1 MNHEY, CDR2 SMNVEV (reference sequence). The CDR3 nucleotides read TGTGCCAGCACCCGGCTGGGCACAGATACGCAGTATTTT. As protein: CASTRLGTDTQYF.

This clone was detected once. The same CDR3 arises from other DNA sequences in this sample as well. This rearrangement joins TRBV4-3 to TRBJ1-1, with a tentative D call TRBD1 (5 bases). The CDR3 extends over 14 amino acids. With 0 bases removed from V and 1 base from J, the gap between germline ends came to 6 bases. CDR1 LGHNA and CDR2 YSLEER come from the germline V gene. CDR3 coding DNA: TGCGCCAGCAGCCAAGATGGGGGGAACACTGAAGCTTTCTTT. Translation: CASSQDGGNTEAFF.

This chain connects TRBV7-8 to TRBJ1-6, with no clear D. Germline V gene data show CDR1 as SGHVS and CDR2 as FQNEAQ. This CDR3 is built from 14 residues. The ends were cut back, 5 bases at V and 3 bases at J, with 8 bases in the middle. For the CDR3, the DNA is TGTGCCAGCAGCGAATCGAACTATAATTCACCCCTCCACTTT. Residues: CASSESNYNSPLHF.

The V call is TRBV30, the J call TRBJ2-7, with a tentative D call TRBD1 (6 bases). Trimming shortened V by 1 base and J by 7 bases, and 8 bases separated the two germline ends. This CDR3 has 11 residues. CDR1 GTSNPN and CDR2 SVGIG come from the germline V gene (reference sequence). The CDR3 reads CAWSAGTEQYF. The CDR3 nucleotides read TGTGCCTGGAGTGCCGGGACAGAGCAGTACTTC.

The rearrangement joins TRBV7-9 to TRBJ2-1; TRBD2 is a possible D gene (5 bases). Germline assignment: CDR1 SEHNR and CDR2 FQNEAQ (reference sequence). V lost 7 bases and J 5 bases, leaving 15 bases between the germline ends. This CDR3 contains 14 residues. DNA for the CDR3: TGTGCCAGCACCGGACTCAACAGAGACAATGAGCAGTTCTTC. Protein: CASTGLNRDNEQFF.

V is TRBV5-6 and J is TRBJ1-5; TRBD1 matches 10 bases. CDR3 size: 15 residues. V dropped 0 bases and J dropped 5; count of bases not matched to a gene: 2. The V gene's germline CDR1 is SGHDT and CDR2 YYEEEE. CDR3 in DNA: TGTGCCAGCAGCTTGGAGGGGACAGGGGATCAGCCCCAGCATTTT. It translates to CASSLEGTGDQPQHF.

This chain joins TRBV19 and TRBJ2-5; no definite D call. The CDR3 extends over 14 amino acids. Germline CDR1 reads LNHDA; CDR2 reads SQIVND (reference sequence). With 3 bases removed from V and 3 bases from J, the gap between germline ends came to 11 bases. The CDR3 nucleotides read TGTGCCAGTAGTATGGCCGGATGGGAAGAGACCCAGTACTTC. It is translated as CASSMAGWEETQYF.

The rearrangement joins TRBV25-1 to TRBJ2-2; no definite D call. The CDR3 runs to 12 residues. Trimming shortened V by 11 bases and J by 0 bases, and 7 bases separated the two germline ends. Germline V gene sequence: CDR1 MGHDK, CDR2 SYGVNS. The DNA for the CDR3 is TGTGCCGTGTCGCCGAACACCGGGGAGCTGTTTTTT. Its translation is CAVSPNTGELFF. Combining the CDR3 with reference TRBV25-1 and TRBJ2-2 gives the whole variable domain EADIYQTPRYLVIGTGKKITLECSQTMGHDKMYWYQQDPGMELHLIHYSYGVNSTEKGDLSSESTVSRIRTEHFPLTLESARPSHTSQYLCAVSPNTGELFFGEGSRLTVL.

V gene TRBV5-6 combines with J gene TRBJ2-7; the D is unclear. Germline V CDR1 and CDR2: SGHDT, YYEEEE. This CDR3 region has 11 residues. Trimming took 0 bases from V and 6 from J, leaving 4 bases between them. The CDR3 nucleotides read TGTGCCAGCAGCTTGGTCACCGAGCAGTACTTC. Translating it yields CASSLVTEQYF. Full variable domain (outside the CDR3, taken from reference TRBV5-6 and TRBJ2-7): DAGVTQSPTHLIKTRGQQVTLRCSPKSGHDTVSWYQQALGQGPQFIFQYYEEEERQRGNFPDRFSGHQFPNYSSELNVNALLLGDSALYLCASSLVTEQYFGPGTRLTVT.

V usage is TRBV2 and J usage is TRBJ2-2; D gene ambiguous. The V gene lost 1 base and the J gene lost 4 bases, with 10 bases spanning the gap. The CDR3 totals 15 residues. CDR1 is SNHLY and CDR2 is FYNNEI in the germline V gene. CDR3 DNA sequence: TGTGCCAGCAGTGAAGAGGTATCGGGCACCGGGGAGCTGTTTTTT. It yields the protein CASSEEVSGTGELFF.

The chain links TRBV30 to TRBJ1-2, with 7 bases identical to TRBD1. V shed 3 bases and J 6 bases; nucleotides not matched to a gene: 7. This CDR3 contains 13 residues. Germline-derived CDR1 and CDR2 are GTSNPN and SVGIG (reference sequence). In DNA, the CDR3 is TGTGCCTGGAGCCACGACAGGGCTGATGGCTACACCTTC. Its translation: CAWSHDRADGYTF. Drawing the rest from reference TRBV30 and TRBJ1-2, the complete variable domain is SQTIHQWPATLVQPVGSPLSLECTVEGTSNPNLYWYRQAAGRGLQLLFYSVGIGQISSEVPQNLSASRPQDRQFILSSKKLLLSDSGFYLCAWSHDRADGYTFGSGTRLTVV.

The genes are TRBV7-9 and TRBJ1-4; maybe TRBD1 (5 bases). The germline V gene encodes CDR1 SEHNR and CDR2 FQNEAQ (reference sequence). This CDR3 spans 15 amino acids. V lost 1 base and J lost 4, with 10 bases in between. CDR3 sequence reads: CASSLGRGFNEKLFF. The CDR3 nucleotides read TGTGCCAGCAGCTTAGGACGGGGCTTTAATGAAAAACTGTTTTTT.

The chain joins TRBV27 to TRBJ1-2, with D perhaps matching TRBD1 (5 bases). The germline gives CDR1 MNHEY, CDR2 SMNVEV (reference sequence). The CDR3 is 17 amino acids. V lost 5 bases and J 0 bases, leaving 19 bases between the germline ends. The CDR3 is CASSPIEGLSANYGYTF. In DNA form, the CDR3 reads TGTGCCAGCAGTCCAATCGAGGGGCTTTCTGCTAACTATGGCTACACCTTC.

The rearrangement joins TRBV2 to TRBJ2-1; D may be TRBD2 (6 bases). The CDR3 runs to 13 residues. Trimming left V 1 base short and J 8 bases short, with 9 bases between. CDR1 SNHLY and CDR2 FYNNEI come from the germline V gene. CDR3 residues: CASSEVWGDEQFF. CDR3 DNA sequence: TGTGCCAGCAGTGAAGTTTGGGGGGATGAGCAGTTCTTC.

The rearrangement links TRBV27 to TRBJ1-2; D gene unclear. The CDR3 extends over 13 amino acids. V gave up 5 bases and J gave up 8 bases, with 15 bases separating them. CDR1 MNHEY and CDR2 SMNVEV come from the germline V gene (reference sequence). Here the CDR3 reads CASSPLGLWGYTF. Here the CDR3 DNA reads TGTGCCAGCAGTCCTCTCGGCCTTTGGGGCTACACCTTC.

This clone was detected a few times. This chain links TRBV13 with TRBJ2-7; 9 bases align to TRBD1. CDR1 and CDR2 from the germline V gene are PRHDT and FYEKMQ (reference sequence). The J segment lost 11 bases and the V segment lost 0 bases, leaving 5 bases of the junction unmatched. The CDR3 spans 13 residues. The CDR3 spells CASSLGRQGEEYF. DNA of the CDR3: TGTGCCAGCAGCTTAGGCCGACAGGGGGAGGAGTACTTC.